The T cell receptor (beta chain) described here comes from a study of cytomegalovirus exposure and HLA in healthy donors. Looking at the study overall: From about 179 million T cells, an earlier analysis saw 120 million or so unique TCR beta sequences. About 85 million unique TCR sequences came from HLA-typed donors in an early release.

The V gene end was trimmed by 1 base and the J gene end by 4 bases; junction bases not matched to a gene: 16. This CDR3 is built from 19 residues. CDR1 and CDR2 from the germline V gene are SGHRS and YFSETQ. Overall study findings and caveats: Versus the approximately 700-donor mean, an Asian-associated ancestry cluster reportedly showed fewer N-insertions in a later analysis.

This clone was detected a few times. Its antigen is unidentified. Primers included in the PCR were 60 Vbeta and 13 Jbeta primers. The repertoire was sequenced with immunoSEQ multiplex PCR; TCRdb's copy has only in-frame clones and lacks some. The table lists just over 200,000 clones, roughly four fifths of them singletons. The gene calls are TRBV5-1 and TRBJ2-3; 9 positions agree with TRBD2. This sequence originates from a woman aged 40 to 49 in good health and CMV-seronegative. The sequenced sample was PBMCs. CDR3 nucleotides: TGCGCCAGCAGCTTGCGTATGTATGGCGGGAGGGCCTTCCCAGATACGCAGTATTTT. This gives the protein CASSLRMYGGRAFPDTQYF.